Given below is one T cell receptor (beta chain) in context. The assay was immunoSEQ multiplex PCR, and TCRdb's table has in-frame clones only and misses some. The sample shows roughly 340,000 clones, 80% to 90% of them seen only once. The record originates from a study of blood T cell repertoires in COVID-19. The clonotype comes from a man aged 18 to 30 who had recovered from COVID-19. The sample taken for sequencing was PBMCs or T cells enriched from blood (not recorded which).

The CDR3 DNA reads as TGCGCCAGCAGTGAGTCGAGGAACGATGGCTACACCTTC. It translates to CASSESRNDGYTF. The rearrangement links TRBV10-2 to TRBJ1-2; no clear D gene. V was trimmed by 0 bases and J by 6 bases, leaving 8 bases between them. Germline CDR1 and CDR2: WSHSY and SAAADI. The CDR3 has 13 amino acids.